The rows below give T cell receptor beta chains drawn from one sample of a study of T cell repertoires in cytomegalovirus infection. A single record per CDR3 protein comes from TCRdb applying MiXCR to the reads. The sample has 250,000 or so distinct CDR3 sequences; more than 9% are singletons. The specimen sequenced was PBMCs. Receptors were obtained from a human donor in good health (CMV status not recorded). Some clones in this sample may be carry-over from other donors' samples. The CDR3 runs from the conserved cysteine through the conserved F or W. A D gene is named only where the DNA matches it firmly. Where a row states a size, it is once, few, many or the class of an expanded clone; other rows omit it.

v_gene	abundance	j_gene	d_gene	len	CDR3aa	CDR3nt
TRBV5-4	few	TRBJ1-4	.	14	CASRKGRSAEKLFF	TGTGCCAGCAGAAAAGGGAGGAGTGCGGAAAAACTGTTTTTT
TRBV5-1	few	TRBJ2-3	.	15	CASSFLAPGTDTQYF	TGCGCCAGCAGCTTCCTCGCTCCCGGAACAGATACGCAGTATTTT
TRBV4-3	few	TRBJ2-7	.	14	CASSQDLANYEQYF	TGCGCCAGCAGCCAAGATTTGGCCAATTACGAGCAGTACTTC
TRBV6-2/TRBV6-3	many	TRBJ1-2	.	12	CASSPAGRGYTF	TGTGCCAGCAGTCCAGCTGGACGGGGCTACACCTTC
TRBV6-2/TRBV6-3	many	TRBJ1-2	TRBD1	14	CASRTRDRFYGYTF	TGTGCCAGCAGGACCCGGGACAGGTTCTATGGCTACACCTTC
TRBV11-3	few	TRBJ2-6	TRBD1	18	CASSSAGTGGPGANVLTF	TGTGCCAGCAGCTCCGCGGGGACAGGGGGCCCTGGGGCCAACGTCCTGACTTTC
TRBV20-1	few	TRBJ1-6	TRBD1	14	CSASVNRGNSPLHF	TGCAGTGCTAGCGTCAACAGGGGAAATTCACCCCTCCACTTT
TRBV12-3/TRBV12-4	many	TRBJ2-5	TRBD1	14	CASSPTGNQETQYF	TGTGCCAGCAGTCCGACAGGGAACCAAGAGACCCAGTACTTC
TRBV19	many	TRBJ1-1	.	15	CASSIRPGASTEAFF	TGTGCCAGTAGTATCCGTCCGGGAGCCAGCACTGAAGCTTTCTTT
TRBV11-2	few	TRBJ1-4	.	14	CASSFGRINEKLFF	TGTGCCAGCAGCTTCGGGCGGATTAATGAAAAACTGTTTTTT
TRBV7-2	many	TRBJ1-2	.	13	CASSLAEIGGYTF	TGTGCCAGCAGCTTAGCAGAGATAGGCGGCTACACCTTC
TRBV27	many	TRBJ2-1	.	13	CASQRDSVNEQFF	TGTGCCAGCCAAAGGGACTCCGTTAATGAGCAGTTCTTC
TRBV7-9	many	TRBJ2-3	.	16	CASRPSTGKIPDTQYF	TGTGCCAGCAGGCCGTCTACAGGGAAGATCCCAGATACGCAGTATTTT
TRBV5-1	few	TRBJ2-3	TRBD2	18	CASSLGLGLAGNTDTQYF	TGCGCCAGCAGCTTGGGATTAGGGCTAGCGGGAAACACAGATACGCAGTATTTT
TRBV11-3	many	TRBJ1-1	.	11	CASGRQVGAFF	TGTGCCAGCGGCCGCCAGGTAGGGGCTTTCTTT
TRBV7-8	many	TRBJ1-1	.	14	CASSSTQGSTEAFF	TGTGCCAGCAGTTCGACACAAGGGAGCACTGAAGCTTTCTTT
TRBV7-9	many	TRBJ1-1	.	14	CASSPYEVNTEAFF	TGTGCCAGCAGCCCCTATGAGGTGAACACTGAAGCTTTCTTT
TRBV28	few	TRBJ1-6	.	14	CASTQAGDNSPLHF	TGTGCCAGCACTCAGGCGGGCGATAATTCACCCCTCCACTTT
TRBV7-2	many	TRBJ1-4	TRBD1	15	CASSADGQGYEKLFF	TGTGCCAGCAGCGCAGACGGACAGGGGTATGAAAAACTGTTTTTT
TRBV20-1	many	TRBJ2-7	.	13	CSARGASFYEQYF	TGCAGTGCTAGAGGCGCCAGCTTCTACGAGCAGTACTTC
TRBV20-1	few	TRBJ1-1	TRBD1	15	CSARDRRQGITEAFF	TGCAGTGCTAGAGATCGGCGACAGGGGATAACTGAAGCTTTCTTT
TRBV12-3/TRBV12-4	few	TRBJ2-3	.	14	CASREGPAIGTQYF	TGTGCCAGCAGGGAAGGACCCGCGATAGGTACGCAGTATTTT
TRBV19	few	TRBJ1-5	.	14	CASNFDRSNQPQHF	TGTGCCAGTAATTTCGACAGAAGCAATCAGCCCCAGCATTTT
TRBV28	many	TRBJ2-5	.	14	CASSPTPGGETQYF	TGTGCCAGCAGTCCCACCCCTGGGGGAGAGACCCAGTACTTC
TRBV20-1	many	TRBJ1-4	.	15	CSARGGDRTNEKLFF	TGCAGTGCTAGAGGCGGGGACCGAACTAATGAAAAACTGTTTTTT
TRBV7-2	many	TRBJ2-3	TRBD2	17	CASSLLGLAGVTDTQYF	TGTGCCAGCAGCTTATTGGGACTAGCGGGAGTCACAGATACGCAGTATTTT
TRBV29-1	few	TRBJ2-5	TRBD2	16	CSAQGLAGAKGETQYF	TGCAGCGCTCAGGGACTAGCGGGAGCTAAAGGAGAGACCCAGTACTTC
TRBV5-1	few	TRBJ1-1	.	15	CASSLGTRGSAEAFF	TGCGCCAGCAGCTTAGGAACCCGGGGAAGCGCTGAAGCTTTCTTT
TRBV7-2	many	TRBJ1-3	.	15	CASSLEGARGNTIYF	TGTGCCAGCAGCTTAGAAGGGGCTAGAGGAAACACCATATATTTT
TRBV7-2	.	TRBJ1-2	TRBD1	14	CASSWDSANYGYTF	TGTGCCAGCAGTTGGGACAGTGCAAACTATGGCTACACCTTC
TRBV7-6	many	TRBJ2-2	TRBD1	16	CASSLRQGGNTGELFF	TGTGCCAGCAGCCTTCGACAGGGGGGGAACACCGGGGAGCTGTTTTTT
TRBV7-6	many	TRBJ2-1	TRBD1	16	CASSPTDRGPYNEQFF	TGTGCCAGCAGTCCCACGGACAGGGGGCCGTACAATGAGCAGTTCTTC
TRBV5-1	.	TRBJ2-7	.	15	CASSLDTGRPYEQYF	TGCGCCAGCAGCTTGGACACAGGCCGCCCCTACGAGCAGTACTTC
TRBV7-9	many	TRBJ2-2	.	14	CASSYTGRGGELFF	TGTGCCAGCAGCTATACAGGGAGAGGAGGGGAGCTGTTTTTT
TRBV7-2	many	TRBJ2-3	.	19	CASSPRQGTGGPSPDTQYF	TGTGCCAGCAGCCCCAGACAGGGAACGGGAGGGCCCTCACCAGATACGCAGTATTTT
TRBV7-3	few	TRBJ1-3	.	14	CASSPSNSGNTIYF	TGTGCCAGCAGCCCCTCGAACTCTGGAAACACCATATATTTT
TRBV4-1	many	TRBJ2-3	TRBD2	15	CASSQPGLGGDTQYF	TGCGCCAGCAGCCAACCGGGACTAGGGGGAGATACGCAGTATTTT
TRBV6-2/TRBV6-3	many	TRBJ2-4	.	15	CASSYSAQGLNIQYF	TGTGCCAGCAGTTACTCGGCGCAGGGGCTTAACATTCAGTACTTC
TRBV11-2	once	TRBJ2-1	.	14	CASSAGTPFGEQFF	TGTGCCAGCAGCGCCGGGACTCCCTTTGGTGAGCAGTTCTTC
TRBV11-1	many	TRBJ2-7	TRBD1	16	CASSLVAGQGTYEQYF	TGTGCCAGCAGCTTAGTGGCGGGACAGGGCACCTACGAGCAGTACTTC
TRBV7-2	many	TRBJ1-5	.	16	CASSLVLGGIGQPQHF	TGTGCCAGCAGCTTAGTGCTTGGAGGGATCGGTCAGCCCCAGCATTTT
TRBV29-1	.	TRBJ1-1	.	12	CSGSPGDTEAFF	TGCAGCGGGAGTCCCGGAGACACTGAAGCTTTCTTT
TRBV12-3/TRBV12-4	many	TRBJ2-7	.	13	CASSKQSSYEQYF	TGTGCCAGCAGCAAACAGTCCTCCTACGAGCAGTACTTC
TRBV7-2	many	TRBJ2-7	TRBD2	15	CASSSTSGGPYEQYF	TGTGCCAGCAGCTCTACTAGCGGGGGGCCTTACGAGCAGTACTTC
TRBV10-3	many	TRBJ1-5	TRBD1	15	CAISPADRGPQPQHF	TGTGCCATCAGTCCCGCCGACAGGGGCCCCCAGCCCCAGCATTTT
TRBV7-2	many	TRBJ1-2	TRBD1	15	CASSLGGQGRGGYTF	TGTGCCAGCAGCTTAGGGGGACAGGGGCGTGGTGGCTACACCTTC
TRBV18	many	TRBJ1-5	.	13	CASSGGRDQPQHF	TGTGCCAGCTCTGGGGGCAGGGACCAGCCCCAGCATTTT
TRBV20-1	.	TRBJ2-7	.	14	CSARPPGKAYVQYF	TGCAGTGCTAGGCCCCCCGGGAAGGCCTACGTGCAGTACTTC
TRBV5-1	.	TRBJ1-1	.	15	CASSSRGGADTEAFF	TGCGCCAGCAGCTCTCGCGGGGGCGCGGACACTGAAGCTTTCTTT
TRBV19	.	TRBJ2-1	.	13	CASRGTFYNEQFF	TGTGCCAGTCGTGGGACTTTTTACAATGAGCAGTTCTTC
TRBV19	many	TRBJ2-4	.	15	CASSNLGRVGNIQYF	TGTGCCAGTAGTAATCTGGGACGGGTGGGGAACATTCAGTACTTC